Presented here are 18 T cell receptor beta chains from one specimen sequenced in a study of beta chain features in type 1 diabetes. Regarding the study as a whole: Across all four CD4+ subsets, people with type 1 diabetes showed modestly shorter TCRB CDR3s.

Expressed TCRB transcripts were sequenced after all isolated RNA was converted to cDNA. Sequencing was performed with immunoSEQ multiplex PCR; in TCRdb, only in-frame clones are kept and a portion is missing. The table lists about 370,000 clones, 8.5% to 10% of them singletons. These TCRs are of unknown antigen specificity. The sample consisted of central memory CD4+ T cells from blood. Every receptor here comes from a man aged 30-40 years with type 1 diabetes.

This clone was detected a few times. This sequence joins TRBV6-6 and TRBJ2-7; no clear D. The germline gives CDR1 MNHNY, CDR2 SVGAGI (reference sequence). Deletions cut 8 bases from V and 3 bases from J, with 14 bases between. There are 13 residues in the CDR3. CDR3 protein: CASRWADHYEQYF. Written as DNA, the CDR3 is TGTGCCAGCCGGTGGGCAGACCACTACGAGCAGTACTTC.

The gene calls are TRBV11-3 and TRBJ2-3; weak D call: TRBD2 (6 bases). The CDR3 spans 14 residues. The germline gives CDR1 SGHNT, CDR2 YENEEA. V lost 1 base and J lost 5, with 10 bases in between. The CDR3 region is CASSLAGGEDTQYF. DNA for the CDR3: TGTGCCAGCAGCTTAGCCGGGGGTGAAGATACGCAGTATTTT.

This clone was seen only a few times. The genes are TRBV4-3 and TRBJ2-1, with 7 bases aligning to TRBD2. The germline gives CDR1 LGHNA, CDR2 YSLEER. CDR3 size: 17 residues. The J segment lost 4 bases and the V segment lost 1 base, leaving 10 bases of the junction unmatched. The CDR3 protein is CASSQVVSSGDYNEQFF. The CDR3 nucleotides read TGCGCCAGCAGCCAAGTCGTGTCCAGCGGGGATTACAATGAGCAGTTCTTC.

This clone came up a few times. The CDR3 nucleotides read TGTGCCAGCAGGGGGCGGACTACCGCTCACTACGAGCAGTACTTC. This translates into CASRGRTTAHYEQYF. The chain recombines TRBV2 with TRBJ2-7; TRBD2 is a possible D gene (6 bases). CDR1 and CDR2 from the germline V gene are SNHLY and FYNNEI. The CDR3 is 15 amino acids. V lost 6 bases, J lost 3 bases, and 18 bases lay in between.

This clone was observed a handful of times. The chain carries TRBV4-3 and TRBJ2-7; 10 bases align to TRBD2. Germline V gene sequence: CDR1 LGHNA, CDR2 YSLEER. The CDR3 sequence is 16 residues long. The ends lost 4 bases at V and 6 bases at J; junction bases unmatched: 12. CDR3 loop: CASSRGQASGSVEQYF. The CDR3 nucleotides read TGCGCCAGCAGCCGGGGCCAGGCTAGCGGGAGCGTCGAGCAGTACTTC.

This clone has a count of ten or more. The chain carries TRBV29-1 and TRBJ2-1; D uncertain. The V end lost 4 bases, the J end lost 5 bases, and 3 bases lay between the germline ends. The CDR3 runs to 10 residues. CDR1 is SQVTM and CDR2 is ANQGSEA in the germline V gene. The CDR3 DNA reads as TGCAGCGTTGGGAACAATGAGCAGTTCTTC. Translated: CSVGNNEQFF.

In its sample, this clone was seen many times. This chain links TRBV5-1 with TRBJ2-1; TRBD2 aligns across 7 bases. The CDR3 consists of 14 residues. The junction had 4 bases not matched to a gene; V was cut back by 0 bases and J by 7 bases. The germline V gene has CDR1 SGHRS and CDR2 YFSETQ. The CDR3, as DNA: TGCGCCAGCAGCTTGGGTCCCGGGGGGAATGAGCAGTTCTTC. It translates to CASSLGPGGNEQFF.

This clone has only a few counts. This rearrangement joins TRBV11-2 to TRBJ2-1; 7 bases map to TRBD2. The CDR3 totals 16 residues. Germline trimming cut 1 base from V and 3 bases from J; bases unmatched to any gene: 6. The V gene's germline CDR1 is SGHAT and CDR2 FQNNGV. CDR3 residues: CASSLAKSSGYNEQFF. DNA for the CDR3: TGTGCCAGCAGCTTAGCTAAGTCTAGCGGCTACAATGAGCAGTTCTTC.

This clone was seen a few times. The CDR3 bases are TGTGCCAGCAGCCCCAACCCCTTAGCGGGTCTCGATACGCAGTATTTT. It specifies CASSPNPLAGLDTQYF. The chain links TRBV11-2 to TRBJ2-3, with 7 bases lining up with TRBD2. The V segment lost 5 bases and the J segment 6 bases; nucleotides outside the gene matches: 14. The CDR3 sequence is 16 residues long. The germline V gene has CDR1 SGHAT and CDR2 FQNNGV.

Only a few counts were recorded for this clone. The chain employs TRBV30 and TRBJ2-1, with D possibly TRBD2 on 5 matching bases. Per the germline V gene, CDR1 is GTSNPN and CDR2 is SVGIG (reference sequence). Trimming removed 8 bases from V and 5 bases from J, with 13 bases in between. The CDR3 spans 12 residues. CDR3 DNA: TGTGCCGGAATGGCCGGGGACAATGAGCAGTTCTTC. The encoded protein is CAGMAGDNEQFF.

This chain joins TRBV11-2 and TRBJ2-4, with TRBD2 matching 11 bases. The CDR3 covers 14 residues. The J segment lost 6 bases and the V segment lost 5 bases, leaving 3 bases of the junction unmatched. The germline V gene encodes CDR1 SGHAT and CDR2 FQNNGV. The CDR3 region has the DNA TGTGCCAGCAGCCTGACTAGCGGGATAAACATTCAGTACTTC. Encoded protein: CASSLTSGINIQYF.

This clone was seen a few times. The CDR3 loop is CASSLSLTGALSNQPQHF. DNA for the CDR3: TGTGCCAGCAGTTTATCACTAACAGGGGCTCTTAGCAATCAGCCCCAGCATTTT. The chain couples TRBV27 to TRBJ1-5; 7 bases line up with TRBD1. The V gene's germline CDR1 is MNHEY and CDR2 SMNVEV (reference sequence). V trimming: 0 bases; J trimming: 0 bases; junction bases outside the gene matches: 8. The CDR3 totals 18 residues.

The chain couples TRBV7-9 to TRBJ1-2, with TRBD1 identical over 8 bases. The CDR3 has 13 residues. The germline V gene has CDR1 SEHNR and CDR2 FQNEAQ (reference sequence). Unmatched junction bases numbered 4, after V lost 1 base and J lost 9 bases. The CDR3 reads CASSLGRTGSYTF. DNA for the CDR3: TGTGCCAGCAGCTTAGGGCGGACAGGGAGCTACACCTTC.

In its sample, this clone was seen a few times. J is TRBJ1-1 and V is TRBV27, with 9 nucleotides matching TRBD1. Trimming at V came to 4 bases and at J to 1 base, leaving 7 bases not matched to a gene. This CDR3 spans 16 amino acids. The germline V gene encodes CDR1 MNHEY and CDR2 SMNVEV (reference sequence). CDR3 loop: CASSSPGTGRNTEAFF. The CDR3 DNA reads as TGTGCCAGCAGTTCACCCGGGACAGGGCGGAACACTGAAGCTTTCTTT.

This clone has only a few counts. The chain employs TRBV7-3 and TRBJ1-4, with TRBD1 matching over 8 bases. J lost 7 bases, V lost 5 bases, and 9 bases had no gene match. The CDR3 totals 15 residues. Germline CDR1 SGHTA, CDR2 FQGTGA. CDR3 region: CASSPNDRGGEKLFF. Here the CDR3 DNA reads TGTGCCAGCAGCCCCAACGACAGGGGAGGTGAAAAACTGTTTTTT.

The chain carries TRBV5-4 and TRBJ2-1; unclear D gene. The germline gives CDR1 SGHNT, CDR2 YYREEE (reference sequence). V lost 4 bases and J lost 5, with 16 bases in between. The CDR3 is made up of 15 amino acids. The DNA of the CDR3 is TGTGCCAGCAGCCTAGGGCAGGACCCAAACAATGAGCAGTTCTTC. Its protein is CASSLGQDPNNEQFF.

CDR3 sequence: CASEEGQWSTDTQYF. The CDR3, as DNA: TGTGCCAGCGAAGAGGGGCAGTGGAGCACAGATACGCAGTATTTT. The chain links TRBV7-2 to TRBJ2-3, with D perhaps assigned TRBD1 or TRBD2 (5 bases each). Germline loops: CDR1 SGHTA, CDR2 FQGNSA. V gave up 8 bases and J gave up 0 bases, with 15 bases separating them. The CDR3 length is 15 residues.

The CDR3: CASRTVYYEQYF. DNA of the CDR3: TGTGCCAGCCGGACAGTCTACTACGAGCAGTACTTC. The chain joins TRBV6-1 to TRBJ2-7, with D possibly TRBD1 on 6 matching bases. The CDR3 sequence is 12 residues long. Trimming took 8 bases from V and 3 from J, leaving 11 bases between them. CDR1 MNHNS and CDR2 SASEGT come from the germline V gene.